One and the same sample provided the 19 T cell receptor beta chains below, sequenced in a study of early T cells in non-severe SARS-CoV-2 infection. In TCRdb, the 5' RACE reads were re-called with MiXCR into one record per CDR3 protein. The sample contains 15,000 to 20,000 distinct CDR3 sequences, 5% to 6% of which appear only once. The sequencing used whole blood, collected at baseline. These receptor sequences come from an adult who was a healthcare worker with PCR-confirmed SARS-CoV-2 infection or an uninfected control (not recorded which).

This clonotype ranks as medium-sized. The genes are TRBV20-1 and TRBJ2-3; 10 bases fit TRBD1. The germline V gene has CDR1 DFQATT and CDR2 SNEGSKA (reference sequence). J gave up 4 bases and V 5 bases, and 3 bases lay outside the gene matches. This CDR3 region has 13 residues. DNA of the CDR3: TGCAGTGCTCTGGGGACAGGGGCAGATACGCAGTATTTT. It translates to CSALGTGADTQYF.

This clonotype occurred many times. The chain carries TRBV7-2 and TRBJ2-1, with D hard to call. The CDR3 runs 13 residues. Trimming took off 1 base at V and 9 bases at J, with 10 bases between the two ends. Germline CDR1 and CDR2: SGHTA and FQGNSA. The CDR3 DNA follows: TGTGCCAGCAGCTTAGGGGCGTTGGGTGAGCAGTTCTTC. Its translation: CASSLGALGEQFF. The entire variable domain, with the rest obtained from reference TRBV7-2 and TRBJ2-1, is as follows: GAGVSQSPSNKVTEKGKDVELRCDPISGHTALYWYRQSLGQGLEFLIYFQGNSAPDKSGLPSDRFSAERTGGSVSTLTIQRTQQEDSAVYLCASSLGALGEQFFGPGTRLTVL.

Only a few counts were recorded for this clonotype. The chain uses TRBV7-3 and TRBJ2-3, with D possibly being TRBD2 (6 bases). Germline CDR1 reads SGHTA; CDR2 reads FQGTGA. The CDR3 runs to 16 residues. V lost 5 bases to trimming and J lost 0 bases, with 15 bases between them. The DNA for the CDR3 is TGTGCCAGCAGCCCCCTTCCTGGGGGGAGCACAGATACGCAGTATTTT. Its translation: CASSPLPGGSTDTQYF. Supplemented by reference TRBV7-3 and TRBJ2-3, the full variable domain reads GAGVSQTPSNKVTEKGKYVELRCDPISGHTALYWYRQSLGQGPEFLIYFQGTGAADDSGLPNDRFFAVRPEGSVSTLKIQRTERGDSAVYLCASSPLPGGSTDTQYFGPGTRLTVL.

Many counts were recorded for this clonotype. The chain links TRBV20-1 to TRBJ2-1; D is perhaps TRBD2 (5 bases). CDR1 is DFQATT, CDR2 SNEGSKA, per germline (reference sequence). The CDR3 is 11 amino acids. The V end lost 2 bases, the J end lost 10 bases, and 9 bases lay between the germline ends. The CDR3 sequence: CSARPGEEQFF. In DNA form, the CDR3 reads TGCAGTGCTAGACCCGGGGAAGAGCAGTTCTTC.

This clonotype was counted a few times. This sequence joins TRBV20-1 and TRBJ2-5, with 10 bases identical to TRBD2. The V gene end was trimmed by 0 bases and the J gene end by 6 bases; junction bases not matched to a gene: 10. The length of the CDR3 is 16 residues. Per germline, CDR1 DFQATT and CDR2 SNEGSKA (reference sequence). CDR3 residues: CSAREASGGFLQTQYF. The CDR3 DNA reads TGCAGTGCTAGAGAGGCTAGCGGGGGTTTCCTCCAGACCCAGTACTTC.

This chain joins TRBV20-1 and TRBJ1-2; 9 bases match TRBD1. V lost 5 bases to trimming and J lost 2 bases; unmatched junction nucleotides: 6. There are 14 residues in the CDR3. Germline CDR1 reads DFQATT; CDR2 reads SNEGSKA (reference sequence). The CDR3 spells CSAPQGAGNYGYTF. Here the CDR3 DNA reads TGCAGTGCTCCACAGGGGGCAGGAAACTATGGCTACACCTTC.

In its sample, this clonotype was seen many times. This rearrangement joins TRBV20-1 to TRBJ2-5; D possibly uses TRBD1 or TRBD2 (6 bases each). CDR1 is DFQATT, CDR2 SNEGSKA, per germline (reference sequence). The CDR3 totals 12 residues. The CDR3 bases are TGCAGCCCAGAGGGGGGTCTTCGGACCCAGTACTTC. Protein sequence: CSPEGGLRTQYF.

This clonotype was recorded many times. The V gene is TRBV6-4, the J gene TRBJ2-3, with 8 bases aligning to TRBD2. The CDR3 spans 14 residues. With V trimmed by 4 bases and J by 2 bases, 2 bases remained unmatched. Germline V gene sequence: CDR1 MRHNA, CDR2 SNTAGT. This CDR3 reads CASSAGGPTDTQYF. CDR3 nucleotide sequence: TGTGCCAGCAGTGCGGGGGGGCCCACAGATACGCAGTATTTT.

Ten or more counts support this clonotype. The chain is built from TRBV7-6 and TRBJ2-5; D call uncertain. CDR1 is SGHVS, CDR2 FNYEAQ, per germline. This CDR3 is 11 amino acids long. V was trimmed by 1 base and J by 6 bases, leaving 3 bases between them. CDR3 in DNA: TGTGCCAGCAGCTTAGAGAAGACCCAGTACTTC. Amino acid sequence: CASSLEKTQYF.

Many counts were recorded for this clonotype. The gene calls are TRBV11-2 and TRBJ1-6; D is uncertain. Between the trimmed V and J ends, which lost 5 bases and 9 bases, there was a span of 11 bases. CDR3 length: 13 amino acids. Germline lookup yields CDR1 SGHAT and CDR2 FQNNGV. CDR3 amino acids: CASSRGGVSPLHF. The CDR3, as DNA: TGTGCCAGCAGCCGTGGCGGGGTTTCACCCCTCCACTTT. Full variable domain (missing parts from reference TRBV11-2 and TRBJ1-6): EAGVAQSPRYKIIEKRQSVAFWCNPISGHATLYWYQQILGQGPKLLIQFQNNGVVDDSQLPKDRFSAERLKGVDSTLKIQPAKLEDSAVYLCASSRGGVSPLHFGNGTRLTVT.

This clonotype was recorded many times. CDR3 protein: CASSPGGGGNIQYF. The CDR3 DNA reads TGCGCCAGCAGCCCCGGAGGGGGGGGCAACATTCAGTACTTC. The rearrangement joins TRBV4-1 to TRBJ2-4; D possibly corresponds to TRBD2 (7 bases). This CDR3 spans 14 amino acids. Germline CDR1 MGHRA, CDR2 YSYEKL. V gave up 4 bases and J gave up 7 bases, with 14 bases separating them.

This clonotype was observed many times. The chain employs TRBV3-1 and TRBJ1-3; D not certain. The CDR3 has 13 amino acids. Trimming took 3 bases from V and 6 from J, leaving 9 bases between them. Germline V gives CDR1 LGHDT, CDR2 YNNKEL (reference sequence). Here the CDR3 DNA reads TGTGCCAGCAGCCATCGGAGGGCAAACACCATATATTTT. Encoded protein: CASSHRRANTIYF.

V is TRBV19 and J is TRBJ1-2, with unresolved D. The CDR3 runs 13 residues. V was trimmed by 10 bases and J by 1 base, leaving 13 bases between them. In germline, CDR1 is LNHDA, CDR2 SQIVND (reference sequence). CDR3: CAITGRDNYGYTF. The CDR3 DNA is TGTGCCATTACGGGAAGGGATAACTATGGCTACACCTTC.

This clonotype came up many times. The gene calls are TRBV12-3 or TRBV12-4 and TRBJ2-7; 9 nucleotides agree with TRBD2. With V trimmed by 7 bases and J by 3 bases, 4 bases remained unmatched. The CDR3 extends over 13 amino acids. The CDR3 reads CASKPTSGYEQYF. The CDR3 nucleotides read TGTGCCAGCAAGCCGACTAGCGGCTACGAGCAGTACTTC.

This clonotype was seen ten or more times. This chain joins TRBV6-5 and TRBJ2-3, with 10 bases fitting TRBD2. Germline V CDR1 and CDR2: MNHEY, SVGAGI. The V and J ends lost 4 bases and 2 bases, in that order; junction bases with no gene match: 3. This CDR3 has 15 residues. For the CDR3, the DNA is TGTGCCAGCAGTTTAAGCGGGGGGGACACAGATACGCAGTATTTT. It codes for CASSLSGGDTDTQYF.

This clonotype was picked up many times. The CDR3 DNA follows: TGTGCCATCAGTGCCCAGGACAGGGAGGCCGAGACCCAGTACTTC. It encodes CAISAQDREAETQYF. The V call is TRBV10-3, the J call TRBJ2-5; 8 bases match TRBD1. The germline V gene encodes CDR1 ENHRY and CDR2 SYGVKD. With V trimmed by 4 bases and J by 5 bases, 9 bases remained unmatched. This CDR3 contains 15 residues.

This clonotype was recorded at least ten times. The rearrangement uses TRBV20-1 and TRBJ2-2; D uncertain. Trimming left V 5 bases short and J 5 bases short, with 12 bases between. Germline CDR1 and CDR2: DFQATT and SNEGSKA (reference sequence). This CDR3 has 13 residues. The CDR3 loop reads CSAQRRWTGELFF. As DNA, the CDR3 is TGCAGTGCTCAACGCCGGTGGACCGGGGAGCTGTTTTTT.

This clonotype was observed many times. This rearrangement joins TRBV6-5 to TRBJ2-1, with D unresolved. Germline CDR1 and CDR2: MNHEY and SVGAGI. The CDR3 has 11 residues. The ends were cut back, 2 bases at V and 8 bases at J, with 4 bases in the middle. Here the CDR3 reads CASSYMDEQFF. The CDR3, as DNA: TGTGCCAGCAGTTACATGGATGAGCAGTTCTTC.

This clonotype is medium-sized within its sample. V is TRBV6-5 and J is TRBJ2-7, with a possible D match to TRBD2 (5 bases). Trimming removed 6 bases from V and 2 bases from J, with 14 bases in between. CDR1 and CDR2 from the germline V gene are MNHEY and SVGAGI. The CDR3 extends over 14 amino acids. As DNA, the CDR3 is TGTGCCAGCAGCCCCCGACGGGGTACCTACGAGCAGTACTTC. It yields the protein CASSPRRGTYEQYF.